The present TCR beta chain was sequenced within a study of T cells expressing NK-cell markers. For the study at large: It was sorted CD3+CD56-NKG2C+, CD3+CD56+NKG2C- and CD3+CD56+NKG2C+ T cells that provided the TCR beta repertoires.

This CDR3 contains 16 residues. Germline V gene data show CDR1 as LGHNA and CDR2 as YNFKEQ. TCRdb re-analyzed the 5' RACE reads; it lists each CDR3 protein once, without DNA. This listing includes some 500,000 distinct CDR3 sequences. The chain couples TRBV4-2 to TRBJ2-1; TCRdb's D call of TRBD1 is untestable without DNA. This receptor was obtained from a woman between 50 and 59 years old in good health. Sequencing was done on a sample of blood T cells: a sorted CD56 or NKG2C T cell subset, CD4+ or CD8+ T cells, or bulk PBMC T cells (not recorded which). The CDR3 is CASSQEGGGTHNEQFF.